A selection of T cell receptor beta chains follows, all from one sample in a study of blood T cell repertoires in COVID-19. Assay used: immunoSEQ multiplex PCR; TCRdb lists only in-frame clones, some missing. The sample comprises approximately 300,000 clones, 80% to 90% of which are singletons, and approximately 5% rests with the top ten. The sequenced sample consisted of PBMCs or T cells enriched from blood (not recorded which). The receptors were sampled from a woman aged 25 to 39 who had recovered from COVID-19. Each CDR3 is given without its conserved first and last residue. Each record gives: V gene, CDR3 length, J gene, CDR3 protein.

V: TRBV5-1
length: 11
J: TRBJ2-3
CDR3: ASDDSLTDTQY

V: TRBV10-3
length: 13
J: TRBJ1-1
CDR3: AISESPGGNTEAF

V: TRBV27
length: 15
J: TRBJ1-2
CDR3: ASSLSRQDLFLHGYT

V: TRBV18
length: 12
J: TRBJ2-3
CDR3: ASSRGERTDTQY

V: TRBV7-2
length: 13
J: TRBJ2-3
CDR3: ASRPTGMRADTQY

V: TRBV14
length: 13
J: TRBJ1-2
CDR3: ASSQGGTGDYGYT

V: TRBV24-1
length: 13
J: TRBJ2-2
CDR3: ATSDSGLNTGELF

V: TRBV6-6
length: 12
J: TRBJ2-4
CDR3: ASRGGVAKNIQY

V: TRBV29-1
length: 11
J: TRBJ1-1
CDR3: SVPGQGNTEAF

V: TRBV2
length: 12
J: TRBJ2-1
CDR3: ASTLVGAWHEQF

V: TRBV28
length: 13
J: TRBJ1-1
CDR3: ASSSQGRSYTEAF

V: TRBV9
length: 12
J: TRBJ1-2
CDR3: ASSDRERRYGYT

V: TRBV6-9
length: 12
J: TRBJ1-6
CDR3: ANRHSSYNSPLH

V: TRBV4-1
length: 14
J: TRBJ1-2
CDR3: ASSQYPRGQGYGYT

V: TRBV12-3/TRBV12-4
length: 10
J: TRBJ2-2
CDR3: ATTTYTGELF

V: TRBV10-3
length: 13
J: TRBJ2-3
CDR3: AISEETGSEDTQY

V: TRBV19
length: 9
J: TRBJ1-1
CDR3: ASSMRTEAF

V: TRBV5-1
length: 13
J: TRBJ2-1
CDR3: ASSFHQAGESEQF

V: TRBV28
length: 13
J: TRBJ2-5
CDR3: ASSPPGHLRGTQY

V: TRBV6-5
length: 12
J: TRBJ2-7
CDR3: ASSYSGTAYEQY

V: TRBV7-2
length: 12
J: TRBJ2-5
CDR3: ASSLGSAGETQY

V: TRBV15
length: 13
J: TRBJ1-4
CDR3: ATSRDITTNEKLF

V: TRBV29-1
length: 12
J: TRBJ1-2
CDR3: SVEDRGQAYGYT

V: TRBV2
length: 13
J: TRBJ1-1
CDR3: ASSASQGLNTEAF

V: TRBV25-1
length: 12
J: TRBJ2-7
CDR3: ASSEVGGSYEQY

V: TRBV4-2
length: 11
J: TRBJ2-5
CDR3: ASSYGQRETQY

V: TRBV6-5
length: 13
J: TRBJ1-2
CDR3: ASRGGTGFTYGYT

V: TRBV5-6
length: 15
J: TRBJ2-2
CDR3: ASSLESGRAGTGELF

V: TRBV7-2
length: 11
J: TRBJ1-6
CDR3: ASSLATGSPLH

V: TRBV29-1
length: 13
J: TRBJ1-1
CDR3: SVFGQGYPGAEAF

V: TRBV15
length: 11
J: TRBJ2-7
CDR3: ATSRDTRTEQY

V: TRBV19
length: 12
J: TRBJ1-1
CDR3: ASSDRQGISEAF

V: TRBV7-2
length: 10
J: TRBJ1-2
CDR3: ASSLIGYGYT

V: TRBV19
length: 14
J: TRBJ1-5
CDR3: ASSPPDRGRYQPQH

V: TRBV3-1/TRBV3-2
length: 11
J: TRBJ1-1
CDR3: ASSQFLGPEAF

V: TRBV10-1
length: 14
J: TRBJ1-1
CDR3: ASSEAGDNPNTEAF

V: TRBV28
length: 14
J: TRBJ2-2
CDR3: ASSFSDRDTTGELF

V: TRBV6-5
length: 10
J: TRBJ1-1
CDR3: ASSYSGGPAF

V: TRBV7-2
length: 12
J: TRBJ2-2
CDR3: ASSLDRGTGELF

V: TRBV6-6
length: 9
J: TRBJ1-2
CDR3: ASSSKDTYT

V: TRBV10-3
length: 12
J: TRBJ2-3
CDR3: AISAGVATDTQY

V: TRBV18
length: 14
J: TRBJ1-4
CDR3: ASSPSSTRRGEKLF

V: TRBV19
length: 12
J: TRBJ1-1
CDR3: ASSISGAGTEAF

V: TRBV14
length: 13
J: TRBJ2-3
CDR3: ASSQGGLRTDTQY

V: TRBV7-9
length: 11
J: TRBJ2-2
CDR3: ASSLEIAGELF

V: TRBV18
length: 12
J: TRBJ2-7
CDR3: ASSRGQDSNEQY

V: TRBV6-4
length: 13
J: TRBJ1-6
CDR3: ASSDSRRLGSPLH

V: TRBV9
length: 10
J: TRBJ1-2
CDR3: ASSVRGGGYT